This T cell receptor beta chain was documented in a study of shared clonotypes between healthy human individuals. The CDR3 is 16 amino acids. Germline V gene lookup returns CDR1 SGHRS and CDR2 YFSETQ. J was trimmed by 3 bases and V by 0 bases; bases with no gene match: 5. All donors qualified as healthy HIV-negative adults and had experienced no recent acute infections or vaccinations. Every one of the donors was a Caucasian adult that lived in Nashville, Tennessee. General study findings and limits: Sharing of clonotypes among donors was expected to vary with sequencing depth.

Replicate PCRs for unsorted PBMC used roughly 320 ng DNA (about 30,000 T cell genomes). Profiling relied on immunoSEQ multiplex PCR, and the TCRdb table lists in-frame clones only, not all of them. The repertoire holds fewer than 650,000 clones, just over 75% seen once, with around 12% in the top ten. This clone was counted ten times or more. Its cognate antigen is unknown. The rearrangement links TRBV5-1 to TRBJ2-1; the match to TRBD1 covers 8 bases. The sequenced sample was PBMCs. The receptor's source is a woman aged 35 to 49 in good health. Some clones in this sample may be carry-over from other donors' samples. CDR3: CASSLAQGGDYNEQFF. As DNA, the CDR3 is TGCGCCAGCAGCTTGGCACAGGGGGGTGACTACAATGAGCAGTTCTTC.